What follows is one T cell receptor beta chain and its context. The data stem from a study of blood T cell repertoires in COVID-19. For the study at large: COVID-19 samples collected from the United States, Italy and Spain covered acute and convalescent phases. PBMCs, B-cell-depleted T cells, or T cells were the source of the cDNA or gDNA that made up the material.

In the study's own analysis: Amplification with reference gene primers provided the estimates of nucleated cell counts. TCRdb keeps only in-frame clones here, not all; method: immunoSEQ multiplex PCR. V and J calls and clone size are as listed in that table; D and trimming were resolved from the DNA. The top ten clones hold around 9% of a sample with around 80,000 clones, over 75% of them seen once. Germline V gene sequence: CDR1 KGHSH, CDR2 LQKENI. Deletions cut 2 bases from V and 2 bases from J, with 7 bases between. The CDR3 has 14 amino acids. The TCR was taken from a human donor in a cohort sampled during active COVID-19. The sequenced material came from peripheral blood. V and J are TRBV18 and TRBJ1-5; D unclear. The chain's CDR3 is CASSPGEGNQPQHF. The CDR3 region has the DNA TGTGCCAGCTCACCAGGGGAGGGCAATCAGCCCCAGCATTTT. Combining the CDR3 with reference TRBV18 and TRBJ1-5 gives the whole variable domain NAGVMQNPRHLVRRRGQEARLRCSPMKGHSHVYWYRQLPEEGLKFMVYLQKENIIDESGMPKERFSAEFPKEGPSILRIQQVVRGDSAAYFCASSPGEGNQPQHFGDGTRLSIL.